What follows are 26 T cell receptor beta chains derived from one specimen sequenced in a study of blood T cell repertoires in COVID-19. Some clones are missing from TCRdb's copy, which holds only in-frame ones; the method was immunoSEQ multiplex PCR. The sample carries fewer than 250,000 clones, about 83% recorded once. Sequenced material: peripheral blood. The source of these receptors is a woman between 45 and 60 years old with acute or convalescent COVID-19.

The rearrangement joins TRBV9 to TRBJ1-2, with 9 bases that match TRBD1. This CDR3 comprises 13 residues. From germline, CDR1 is SGDLS and CDR2 YYNGEE. V dropped 4 bases and J dropped 7; count of bases not matched to a gene: 5. The CDR3 DNA is TGTGCCAGCAGCTCGGGACAGGGAGCTGGCTACACCTTC. The encoded protein is CASSSGQGAGYTF. Looking up the rest from reference TRBV9 and TRBJ1-2 gives the full variable domain: DSGVTQTPKHLITATGQRVTLRCSPRSGDLSVYWYQQSLDQGLQFLIQYYNGEERAKGNILERFSAQQFPDLHSELNLSSLELGDSALYFCASSSGQGAGYTFGSGTRLTVV.

This chain joins TRBV6-5 and TRBJ1-4; D is unresolved. The germline V gene has CDR1 MNHEY and CDR2 SVGAGI. CDR3 length equals 13 residues. The V and J ends lost 7 bases and 0 bases respectively, with 6 bases between them. CDR3 sequence: CASKLTTNEKLFF. CDR3 in DNA: TGTGCCAGCAAACTTACAACTAATGAAAAACTGTTTTTT.

The genes are TRBV2 and TRBJ2-6; 7 bases agree with TRBD2. The CDR3 runs to 13 residues. CDR1 and CDR2 (germline): SNHLY, FYNNEI. The CDR3: CVTGGSGANVLTF. The CDR3 DNA follows: TGTGTAACGGGGGGCTCTGGGGCCAACGTCCTGACTTTC.

The V and J genes are TRBV14 and TRBJ1-2; 9 bases match TRBD1. The CDR3 runs 14 residues. In germline, CDR1 is SGHDN, CDR2 FVKESK. V lost 3 bases and J lost 8; bases outside the gene matches: 7. This CDR3 is CASSQRTGESGYTF. The CDR3 nucleotides read TGTGCCAGCAGCCAGCGGACAGGGGAAAGCGGCTACACCTTC.

V gene TRBV28 combines with J gene TRBJ2-5; perhaps TRBD2 as D (6 bases). There are 15 residues in the CDR3. Germline V gene data show CDR1 as MDHEN and CDR2 as SYDVKM. V lost 5 bases, J lost 0 bases, and 13 bases lay in between. As DNA, the CDR3 is TGTGCCAGCAGTCAGGGACTCGATTACCAAGAGACCCAGTACTTC. Its protein product is CASSQGLDYQETQYF.

The gene calls are TRBV6-7 and TRBJ2-3; TRBD2 aligns across 13 bases. TRBV6-7 is given ORF status, its function remaining uncertain. The ends lost 1 base at V and 3 bases at J; junction bases unmatched: 1. CDR3 length: 16 residues. This CDR3 reads CASSYWTSGRTDTQYF. Here the CDR3 DNA reads TGTGCCAGCAGTTACTGGACTAGCGGGAGAACAGATACGCAGTATTTT.

This clone was counted a few times. J is TRBJ1-6 and V is TRBV7-9; D is undetermined. The germline V gene has CDR1 SEHNR and CDR2 FQNEAQ (reference sequence). With 3 bases removed from V and 7 bases from J, the gap between germline ends came to 10 bases. The CDR3 length is 14 residues. The chain's CDR3 is CASSFSGENSPLHF. DNA for the CDR3: TGTGCCAGCAGCTTTTCTGGGGAGAATTCACCCCTCCACTTT.

J is TRBJ2-1 and V is TRBV12-5; D uncertain. Trimming shortened V by 6 bases and J by 7 bases, and 7 bases separated the two germline ends. Germline CDR1 LGHNT, CDR2 FRNRAP. CDR3 length: 11 residues. For the CDR3, the DNA is TGTGCTAGTGGGACTTGGAATGAGCAGTTCTTC. It codes for CASGTWNEQFF.

CDR3 coding DNA: TGCGCCAGCAGCTTGGGACAGGGAGGTGATAATGAGCAGTTCTTC. Protein product: CASSLGQGGDNEQFF. The chain uses TRBV5-1 and TRBJ2-1; possibly TRBD1 for D (7 bases). Germline CDR1 is SGHRS and CDR2 is YFSETQ. CDR3 length equals 15 residues. Trimming removed 0 bases at V and 7 bases at J, with 14 bases between.

The rearrangement joins TRBV3-1 (or the pseudogene TRBV3-2) to TRBJ2-5, with TRBD2 matching 12 bases. The CDR3 runs to 19 residues. V was clipped by 1 base and J by 5 bases; unmatched bases: 14. The germline CDR1 and CDR2 sequences are LGHDT and YNNKEL (reference sequence). The CDR3 region is CASSQVIASGRAGSETQYF. The CDR3 DNA is TGTGCCAGCAGCCAAGTCATCGCTAGCGGGAGGGCCGGGAGCGAGACCCAGTACTTC.

The chain is built from TRBV10-1 and TRBJ1-2, with D possibly matching TRBD1 (5 bases). Germline CDR1 is WNHNN and CDR2 is SYGVQD (reference sequence). CDR3 length equals 14 residues. Trimming left V 6 bases short and J 4 bases short, with 15 bases between. The CDR3 loop is CASSASTAGYGYTF. Here the CDR3 DNA reads TGCGCCAGCAGCGCGTCGACAGCGGGCTATGGCTACACCTTC.

V gene TRBV27 combines with J gene TRBJ1-1; no clear D gene. This CDR3 spans 13 amino acids. Germline V CDR1 and CDR2: MNHEY, SMNVEV (reference sequence). Trimming took off 2 bases at V and 1 base at J, with 5 bases between the two ends. The CDR3 DNA is TGTGCCAGCAGTTTAGTCTCGAACACTGAAGCTTTCTTT. This codes for CASSLVSNTEAFF.

This clone was recorded once. V is TRBV3-1 (or the pseudogene TRBV3-2) and J is TRBJ2-1; the D gene is possibly TRBD2 (6 bases). V was cut by 4 bases and J by 1 base, with 8 bases left in between. The germline V gene has CDR1 LGHDT and CDR2 YNNKEL (reference sequence). The CDR3 consists of 14 residues. The chain's CDR3 is CASSPGLSYNEQFF. CDR3 DNA: TGTGCCAGCAGCCCGGGACTTTCCTACAATGAGCAGTTCTTC.

The CDR3 is CASRDRGNEKLFF. The CDR3 bases are TGTGCCAGCAGGGACAGGGGGAATGAAAAACTGTTTTTT. The chain is built from TRBV6-5 and TRBJ1-4; 10 nucleotides line up with TRBD1. Germline V gene data show CDR1 as MNHEY and CDR2 as SVGAGI. The CDR3 contains 13 residues. Trimming removed 6 bases from V and 5 bases from J; junction bases left unmatched: 0.

The table lists this clone with a count of one. The CDR3 nucleotides are TGTGCCAGCAGCTCCATGGACAGGGGGCTGAACACTGAAGCTTTCTTT. Encoded protein: CASSSMDRGLNTEAFF. V is TRBV7-9 and J is TRBJ1-1; 11 bases match TRBD1. The trim removed 4 bases at V and 0 bases at J, leaving 4 bases unmatched. Germline V gene sequence: CDR1 SEHNR, CDR2 FQNEAQ (reference sequence). The CDR3 contains 16 residues.

This rearrangement joins TRBV27 to TRBJ2-1, with 8 positions matching TRBD2. The V gene end was trimmed by 5 bases and the J gene end by 5 bases; junction bases not matched to a gene: 2. Germline V lookup: CDR1 MNHEY, CDR2 SMNVEV (reference sequence). This CDR3 region has 13 residues. The CDR3 DNA reads as TGTGCCAGCAGTACACTAGCGGACAATGAGCAGTTCTTC. This gives the protein CASSTLADNEQFF.

The chain employs TRBV6-5 and TRBJ2-3, with D perhaps matching TRBD2 (6 bases). V lost 7 bases and J 0 bases, leaving 14 bases between the germline ends. The CDR3 spans 15 residues. CDR1 and CDR2 (germline): MNHEY, SVGAGI. CDR3 sequence reads: CASTPAGSSTDTQYF. The CDR3 DNA sequence: TGTGCCAGCACCCCCGCGGGGTCTAGCACAGATACGCAGTATTTT.

This sequence joins TRBV28 and TRBJ1-2; 9 nucleotides align to TRBD1. With 5 bases clipped from V and 2 bases from J, the junction kept 3 bases outside the gene matches. There are 14 residues in the CDR3. Germline V lookup: CDR1 MDHEN, CDR2 SYDVKM. The CDR3 bases are TGTGCCAGCAGTACTGGACAGGGGAACTATGGCTACACCTTC. The encoded protein is CASSTGQGNYGYTF.

The chain combines TRBV29-1 with TRBJ1-4; no definite D call. Germline assignment: CDR1 SQVTM and CDR2 ANQGSEA. Trimming shortened V by 4 bases and J by 6 bases, and 9 bases separated the two germline ends. This CDR3 region has 12 residues. The CDR3 DNA reads as TGCAGCGTTGCGGTTTCGGATGAAAAACTGTTTTTT. It codes for CSVAVSDEKLFF. Full variable domain (outside the CDR3, taken from reference TRBV29-1 and TRBJ1-4): SAVISQKPSRDICQRGTSLTIQCQVDSQVTMMFWYRQQPGQSLTLIATANQGSEATYESGFVIDKFPISRPNLTFSTLTVSNMSPEDSSIYLCSVAVSDEKLFFGSGTQLSVL.

The gene calls are TRBV6-5 and TRBJ1-5; TRBD1 matches 11 bases. In germline, CDR1 is MNHEY, CDR2 SVGAGI. CDR3 length: 16 residues. J was trimmed by 4 bases and V by 2 bases; bases with no gene match: 4. CDR3 sequence reads: CASSYGTGGSNQPQHF. In nucleotides, the CDR3 is TGTGCCAGCAGTTACGGGACAGGGGGTTCAAATCAGCCCCAGCATTTT.

This clone was observed a single time. This rearrangement joins TRBV27 to TRBJ2-1, with D uncertain. This CDR3 is 16 amino acids long. Germline V lookup: CDR1 MNHEY, CDR2 SMNVEV (reference sequence). Trimming left V 6 bases short and J 4 bases short, with 19 bases between. The CDR3 nucleotides read TGTGCCAGCAGCCCCGATTGGCAAACCGCATACAATGAGCAGTTCTTC. Translation: CASSPDWQTAYNEQFF.

V and J are TRBV29-1 and TRBJ2-2; TRBD1 might be the D (5 bases). V dropped 7 bases and J dropped 0 bases, with 9 bases sitting between them. CDR1 and CDR2 (germline): SQVTM, ANQGSEA. The CDR3 is made up of 13 amino acids. The CDR3 here is CSADISNTGELFF. CDR3 in DNA: TGCAGCGCGGACATTTCGAACACCGGGGAGCTGTTTTTT.

The chain links TRBV5-6 to TRBJ1-2; D remains unclear. CDR3 size: 14 residues. Trimming left V 3 bases short and J 5 bases short, with 14 bases between. CDR1 and CDR2 (germline): SGHDT, YYEEEE. The CDR3 nucleotides read TGTGCCAGCAGCTCATCCGGCGGCCTATATGGCTACACCTTC. This encodes CASSSSGGLYGYTF.

The chain joins TRBV5-4 to TRBJ1-3; D not resolved. The CDR3 is made up of 15 amino acids. Looked up from germline, CDR1 is SGHNT and CDR2 is YYREEE (reference sequence). Trimming removed 9 bases at V and 0 bases at J, with 16 bases between. CDR3 amino acids: CATKEGRSSGNTIYF. The DNA of the CDR3 is TGTGCCACCAAGGAGGGCAGGAGCTCTGGAAACACCATATATTTT.

V is TRBV20-1 and J is TRBJ2-7, with TRBD2 matching over 12 bases. Germline V gene sequence: CDR1 DFQATT, CDR2 SNEGSKA (reference sequence). CDR3 length: 14 residues. The trim removed 3 bases at V and 2 bases at J, leaving 2 bases unmatched. The DNA of the CDR3 is TGCAGTGCTAGTGGACTAGCGGGGACCTACGAGCAGTACTTC. It encodes CSASGLAGTYEQYF.

V gene TRBV27 combines with J gene TRBJ1-6, with unresolved D. Looked up from germline, CDR1 is MNHEY and CDR2 is SMNVEV (reference sequence). This CDR3 is 14 amino acids long. Trimming shortened V by 2 bases and J by 10 bases, and 12 bases separated the two germline ends. In nucleotides, the CDR3 is TGTGCCAGCAGTTTAGGCGGGTCGGGGTCACCCCTCCACTTT. It translates to CASSLGGSGSPLHF.